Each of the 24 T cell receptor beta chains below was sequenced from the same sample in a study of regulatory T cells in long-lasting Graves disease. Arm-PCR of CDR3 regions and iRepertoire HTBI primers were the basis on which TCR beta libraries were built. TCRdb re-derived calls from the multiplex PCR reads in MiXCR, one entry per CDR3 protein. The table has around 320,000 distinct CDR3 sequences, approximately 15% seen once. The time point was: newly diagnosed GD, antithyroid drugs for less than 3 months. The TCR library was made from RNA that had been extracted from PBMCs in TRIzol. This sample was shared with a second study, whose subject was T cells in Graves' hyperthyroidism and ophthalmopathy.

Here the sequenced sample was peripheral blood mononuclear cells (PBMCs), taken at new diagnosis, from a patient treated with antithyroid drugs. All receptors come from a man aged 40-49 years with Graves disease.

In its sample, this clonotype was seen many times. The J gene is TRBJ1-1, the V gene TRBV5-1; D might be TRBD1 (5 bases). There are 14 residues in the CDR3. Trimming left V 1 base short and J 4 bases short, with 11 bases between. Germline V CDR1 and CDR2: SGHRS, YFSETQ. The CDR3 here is CASSLFGARTEAFF. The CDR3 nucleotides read TGCGCCAGCAGCTTGTTCGGGGCACGCACTGAAGCTTTCTTT.

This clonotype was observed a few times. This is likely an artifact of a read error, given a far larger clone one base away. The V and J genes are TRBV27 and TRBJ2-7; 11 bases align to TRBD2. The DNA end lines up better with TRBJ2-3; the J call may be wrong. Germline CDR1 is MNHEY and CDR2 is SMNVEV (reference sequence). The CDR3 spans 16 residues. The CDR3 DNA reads TGTGCCAGCAGTACTAGACTAGCGGGGAACACAAATACGCAGTATTTT. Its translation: CASSTRLAGNTNTQYF.

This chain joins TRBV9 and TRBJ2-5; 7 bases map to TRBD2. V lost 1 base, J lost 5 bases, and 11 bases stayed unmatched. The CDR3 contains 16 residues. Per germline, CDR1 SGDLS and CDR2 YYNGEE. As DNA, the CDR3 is TGTGCCAGCAGCGTATCGGCTCAGGCGGGGGTGGAGACCCAGTACTTC. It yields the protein CASSVSAQAGVETQYF.

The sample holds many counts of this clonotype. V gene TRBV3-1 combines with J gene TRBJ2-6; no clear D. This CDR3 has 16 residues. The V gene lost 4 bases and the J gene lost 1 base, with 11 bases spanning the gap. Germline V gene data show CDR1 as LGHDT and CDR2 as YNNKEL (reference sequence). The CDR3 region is CASSPGERSGANVLTF. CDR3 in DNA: TGTGCCAGCAGCCCCGGCGAGCGTTCTGGGGCCAACGTCCTGACTTTC.

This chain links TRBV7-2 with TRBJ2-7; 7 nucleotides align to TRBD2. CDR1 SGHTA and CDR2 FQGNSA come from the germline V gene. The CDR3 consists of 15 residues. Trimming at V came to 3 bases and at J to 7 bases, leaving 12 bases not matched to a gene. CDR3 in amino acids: CASSFSFQRGLEQYF. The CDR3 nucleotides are TGTGCCAGCAGCTTCTCATTCCAGCGGGGCTTGGAGCAGTACTTC. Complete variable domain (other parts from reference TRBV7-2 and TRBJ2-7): GAGVSQSPSNKVTEKGKDVELRCDPISGHTALYWYRQSLGQGLEFLIYFQGNSAPDKSGLPSDRFSAERTGGSVSTLTIQRTQQEDSAVYLCASSFSFQRGLEQYFGPGTRLTVT.

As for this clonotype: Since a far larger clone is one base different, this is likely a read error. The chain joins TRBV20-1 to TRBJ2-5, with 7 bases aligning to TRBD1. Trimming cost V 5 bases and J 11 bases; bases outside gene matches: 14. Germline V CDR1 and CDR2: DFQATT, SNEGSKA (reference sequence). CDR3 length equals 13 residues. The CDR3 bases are TGCAGTGCTCCCGAGACAGGGACCGGGGAGCAGTACTTC. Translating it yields CSAPETGTGEQYF.

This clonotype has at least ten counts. DNA for the CDR3: TGCGCCAGCAGCAAGGGGACTAGCCATATCACAGATACGCAGTATTTT. Residues: CASSKGTSHITDTQYF. J is TRBJ2-3 and V is TRBV5-1, with 9 nucleotides matching TRBD2. This CDR3 has 16 amino acids. V dropped 4 bases and J dropped 2; count of bases not matched to a gene: 8. Looked up from germline, CDR1 is SGHRS and CDR2 is YFSETQ.

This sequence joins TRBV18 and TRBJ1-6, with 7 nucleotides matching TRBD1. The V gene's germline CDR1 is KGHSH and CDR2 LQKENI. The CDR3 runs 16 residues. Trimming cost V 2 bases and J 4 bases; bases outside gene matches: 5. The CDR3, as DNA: TGTGCCAGCTCACCAACAGGGGCCCCGTATAATTCACCCCTCCACTTT. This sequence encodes CASSPTGAPYNSPLHF.

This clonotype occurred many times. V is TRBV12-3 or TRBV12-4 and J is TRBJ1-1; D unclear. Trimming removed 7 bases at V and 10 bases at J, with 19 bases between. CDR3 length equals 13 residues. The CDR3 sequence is CASIEGISPPAFF. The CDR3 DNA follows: TGTGCCAGCATTGAAGGGATTTCCCCGCCAGCTTTCTTT.

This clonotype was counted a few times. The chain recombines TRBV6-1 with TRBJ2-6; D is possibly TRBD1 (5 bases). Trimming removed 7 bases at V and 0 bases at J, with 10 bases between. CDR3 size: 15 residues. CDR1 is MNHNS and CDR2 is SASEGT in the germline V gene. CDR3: CASTYDSSGANVLTF. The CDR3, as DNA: TGTGCCAGCACCTACGACAGCTCTGGGGCCAACGTCCTGACTTTC.

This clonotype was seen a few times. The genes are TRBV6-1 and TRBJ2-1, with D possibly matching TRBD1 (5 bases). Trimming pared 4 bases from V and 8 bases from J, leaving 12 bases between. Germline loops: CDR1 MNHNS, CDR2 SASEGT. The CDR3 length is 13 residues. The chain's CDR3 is CASSGGGFDEQFF. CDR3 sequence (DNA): TGTGCCAGCAGTGGGGGCGGTTTCGATGAGCAGTTCTTC.

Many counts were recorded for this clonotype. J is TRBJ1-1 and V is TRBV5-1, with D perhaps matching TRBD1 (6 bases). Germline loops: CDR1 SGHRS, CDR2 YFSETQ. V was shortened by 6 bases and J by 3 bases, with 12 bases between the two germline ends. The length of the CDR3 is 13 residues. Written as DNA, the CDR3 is TGCGCCAGCACCCGCGAGGGGGACACTGAAGCTTTCTTT. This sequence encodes CASTREGDTEAFF.

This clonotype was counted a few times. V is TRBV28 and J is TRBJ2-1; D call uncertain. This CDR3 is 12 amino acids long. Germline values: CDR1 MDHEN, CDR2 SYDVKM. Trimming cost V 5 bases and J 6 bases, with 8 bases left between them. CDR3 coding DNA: TGTGCCAGCAGTCTCCAGCGCAATGAGCAGTTCTTC. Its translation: CASSLQRNEQFF.

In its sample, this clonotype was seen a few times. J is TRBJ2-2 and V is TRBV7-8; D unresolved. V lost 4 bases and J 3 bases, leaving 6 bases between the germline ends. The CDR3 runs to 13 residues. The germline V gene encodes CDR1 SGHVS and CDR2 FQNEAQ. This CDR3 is CASSWLHTGELFF. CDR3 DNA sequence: TGTGCCAGCAGCTGGCTCCACACCGGGGAGCTGTTTTTT. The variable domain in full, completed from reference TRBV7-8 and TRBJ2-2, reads GAGVSQSPRYKVAKRGQDVALRCDPISGHVSLFWYQQALGQGPEFLTYFQNEAQLDKSGLPSDRFFAERPEGSVSTLKIQRTQQEDSAVYLCASSWLHTGELFFGEGSRLTVL.

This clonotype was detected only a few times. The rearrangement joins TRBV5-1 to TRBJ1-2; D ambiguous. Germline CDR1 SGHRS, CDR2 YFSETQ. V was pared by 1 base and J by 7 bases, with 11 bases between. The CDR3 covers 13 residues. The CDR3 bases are TGCGCCAGCAGCTTGTTAGGGATGAGTGGCTACACCTTC. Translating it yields CASSLLGMSGYTF. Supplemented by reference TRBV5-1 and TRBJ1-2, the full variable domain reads KAGVTQTPRYLIKTRGQQVTLSCSPISGHRSVSWYQQTPGQGLQFLFEYFSETQRNKGNFPGRFSGRQFSNSRSEMNVSTLELGDSALYLCASSLLGMSGYTFGSGTRLTVV.

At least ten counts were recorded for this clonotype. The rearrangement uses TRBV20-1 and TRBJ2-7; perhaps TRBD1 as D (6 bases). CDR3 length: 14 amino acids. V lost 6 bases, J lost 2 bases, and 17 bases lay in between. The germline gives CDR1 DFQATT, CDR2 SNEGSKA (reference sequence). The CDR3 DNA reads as TGCAGTGCCCGCCCGGCAGGGGCCACCTACGAGCAGTACTTC. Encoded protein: CSARPAGATYEQYF.

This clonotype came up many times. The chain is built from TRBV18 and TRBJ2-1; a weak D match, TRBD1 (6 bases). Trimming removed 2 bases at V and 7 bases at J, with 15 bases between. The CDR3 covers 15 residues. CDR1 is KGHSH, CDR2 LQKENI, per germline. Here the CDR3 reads CASSPSSGGENEQFF. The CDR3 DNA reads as TGTGCCAGCTCACCATCATCTGGGGGCGAGAATGAGCAGTTCTTC.

The CDR3 coding sequence is TGTGCCATCAGTGAGACCCTAAGGGCCAACACAGAGACCCAGTACTTC. It yields the protein CAISETLRANTETQYF. The rearrangement joins TRBV10-3 to TRBJ2-5; no clear D. CDR3 length: 16 residues. Trimming stripped 2 bases from V and 4 bases from J, with 17 bases between. Germline-derived CDR1 and CDR2 are ENHRY and SYGVKD.

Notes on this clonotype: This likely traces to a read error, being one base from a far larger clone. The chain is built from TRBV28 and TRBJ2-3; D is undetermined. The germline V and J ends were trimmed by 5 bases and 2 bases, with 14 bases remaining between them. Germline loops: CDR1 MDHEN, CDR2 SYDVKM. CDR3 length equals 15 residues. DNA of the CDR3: TGTGCCAGCAGTGATTTGGGATCCTCCACAGATACGCAGTATTTT. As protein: CASSDLGSSTDTQYF.

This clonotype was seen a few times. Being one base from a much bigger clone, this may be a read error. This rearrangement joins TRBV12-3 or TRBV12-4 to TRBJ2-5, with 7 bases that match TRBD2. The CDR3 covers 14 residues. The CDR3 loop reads CASSFGTIQETQHF. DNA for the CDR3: TGTGCCAGCAGTTTCGGGACTATCCAAGAGACCCAGCACTTC.

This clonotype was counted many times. DNA for the CDR3: TGCGCCAGCAGCTTCCTTCAGACAGCCGCCTACGAGCAGTACTTC. Its protein is CASSFLQTAAYEQYF. The chain carries TRBV5-1 and TRBJ2-7; D is perhaps TRBD1 (5 bases). CDR1 and CDR2 (germline): SGHRS, YFSETQ. Trimming cost V 2 bases and J 2 bases, with 14 bases left between them. The CDR3 covers 15 residues.

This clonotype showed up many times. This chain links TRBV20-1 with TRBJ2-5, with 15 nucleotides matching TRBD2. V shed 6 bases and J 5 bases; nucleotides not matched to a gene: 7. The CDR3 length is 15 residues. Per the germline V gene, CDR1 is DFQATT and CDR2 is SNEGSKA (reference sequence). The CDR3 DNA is TGCAGTGCACGGACTAGCGGGGGGGCCGGTGAGACCCAGTACTTC. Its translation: CSARTSGGAGETQYF.

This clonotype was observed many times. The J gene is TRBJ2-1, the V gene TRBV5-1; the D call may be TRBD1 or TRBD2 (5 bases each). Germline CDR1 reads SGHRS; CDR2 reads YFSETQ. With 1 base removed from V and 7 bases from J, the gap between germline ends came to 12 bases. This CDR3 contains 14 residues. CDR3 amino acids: CASSLTGPSNEQFF. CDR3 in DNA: TGCGCCAGCAGCTTGACGGGACCGAGTAATGAGCAGTTCTTC.

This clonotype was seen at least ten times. Here the CDR3 reads CASSWVGTGDYEQYF. Here the CDR3 DNA reads TGCGCCAGCAGCTGGGTAGGGACAGGGGACTACGAGCAGTACTTC. The V and J genes are TRBV5-1 and TRBJ2-7; 10 bases agree with TRBD1. The germline gives CDR1 SGHRS, CDR2 YFSETQ. The CDR3 length is 15 residues. The V segment lost 3 bases and the J segment 3 bases; nucleotides outside the gene matches: 6.